Presented here are 14 T cell receptor beta chains from one specimen sequenced in a study of molecular identifiers for immune sequencing clone quantification. MiXCR was run by TCRdb on the PCR reads, yielding one entry per CDR3 protein. The table shows approximately 100,000 distinct CDR3 sequences, with 36% occurring only once. The specimen was naive CD8+ T cells from blood, with Jurkat cell RNA spiked in. Subset of the sample: FACS-sorted CD8+CD4-CCR7+CD45RA+ naive T cells. The source is a human donor in good health. Some libraries in this study had Jurkat cell RNA spiked in.

The gene calls are TRBV15 and TRBJ2-3, with 8 bases lining up with TRBD2. Losses at the gene ends were 3 bases for V and 0 bases for J; bases not matched to a gene: 8. CDR3 size: 17 residues. The germline CDR1 and CDR2 sequences are LNHNV and YYDKDF (reference sequence). In DNA form, the CDR3 reads TGTGCCACCAGCAGTTTACTAGCGGATACTAGCACAGATACGCAGTATTTT. It codes for CATSSLLADTSTDTQYF. Filled out from reference TRBV15 and TRBJ2-3, the complete variable domain reads DAMVIQNPRYQVTQFGKPVTLSCSQTLNHNVMYWYQQKSSQAPKLLFHYYDKDFNNEADTPDNFQSRRPNTSFCFLDIRSPGLGDTAMYLCATSSLLADTSTDTQYFGPGTRLTVL.

Note on this clonotype: A read error may explain this, as a much larger clone is one base away. This sequence joins TRBV28 and TRBJ2-3; D is unresolved. The length of the CDR3 is 15 residues. Germline V CDR1 and CDR2: MDHEN, SYDVKM. The germline V and J ends were trimmed by 6 bases and 2 bases, with 15 bases remaining between them. CDR3 bases: TGTGCCAGCAGCCTGATGGCCATCTCCACAGATACGCAGTATTTT. It translates to CASSLMAISTDTQYF.

The chain carries TRBV10-3 and TRBJ2-6; a possible D gene is TRBD1 (6 bases). There are 17 residues in the CDR3. Germline V gene sequence: CDR1 ENHRY, CDR2 SYGVKD. Trimming took off 3 bases at V and 0 bases at J, with 12 bases between the two ends. CDR3 sequence: CAISDRGPLSGANVLTF. The DNA for the CDR3 is TGTGCCATCAGTGACAGGGGACCCCTCTCTGGGGCCAACGTCCTGACTTTC.

On this clonotype itself: A read error is possible here, since a much larger clone lies one base away. V is TRBV29-1 and J is TRBJ2-3; 7 nucleotides match TRBD1. Germline lookup yields CDR1 SQVTM and CDR2 ANQGSEA. The CDR3 has 13 residues. The CDR3 reads CSDGQVSTDMQYF. CDR3 nucleotide sequence: TGCAGCGATGGACAGGTTAGCACAGATATGCAGTATTTT.

The V and J genes are TRBV6-5 and TRBJ1-5, with D maybe TRBD1 (6 bases). Trimming removed 8 bases from V and 2 bases from J, with 16 bases in between. CDR3 length: 15 amino acids. The germline V gene has CDR1 MNHEY and CDR2 SVGAGI. The CDR3 DNA follows: TGTGCCAGCGGACTAGGTGGGGGCCGCAATCAGCCCCAGCATTTT. It specifies CASGLGGGRNQPQHF.

This clonotype was detected only a few times. The chain employs TRBV12-3 or TRBV12-4 and TRBJ1-5; D not certain. The germline V and J ends were trimmed by 8 bases and 3 bases, with 14 bases remaining between them. The CDR3 has 14 amino acids. The chain's CDR3 is CASLRTGANQPQHF. The CDR3 coding sequence is TGTGCCAGCCTCCGGACGGGTGCCAATCAGCCCCAGCATTTT.

This clonotype was counted a few times. The V call is TRBV28, the J call TRBJ2-7; TRBD1 aligns across 7 bases. The CDR3 is 15 amino acids. Germline CDR1 MDHEN, CDR2 SYDVKM. V dropped 4 bases and J dropped 0; count of bases not matched to a gene: 6. The CDR3 nucleotides are TGTGCCAGCAGTTCAGTGCCAGGGGGCTCCTACGAGCAGTACTTC. As protein: CASSSVPGGSYEQYF.

This chain links TRBV29-1 with TRBJ2-7, with D possibly matching TRBD2 (6 bases). The CDR3 is made up of 13 amino acids. V lost 6 bases to trimming and J lost 4 bases, with 16 bases between them. CDR1 is SQVTM, CDR2 ANQGSEA, per germline. The CDR3 sequence: CSVRGGKDYEQYF. DNA for the CDR3: TGCAGCGTGAGGGGCGGGAAGGATTACGAGCAGTACTTC.

V gene TRBV6-5 combines with J gene TRBJ1-1; D may be TRBD1 (5 bases). This CDR3 is built from 14 residues. V shed 0 bases and J shed 4 bases, with 9 bases lying between them. Germline V lookup: CDR1 MNHEY, CDR2 SVGAGI. CDR3 amino acids: CASSYSSRGTEAFF. DNA of the CDR3: TGTGCCAGCAGTTACTCGTCGAGGGGCACTGAAGCTTTCTTT.

For this clonotype: This sequence may be a read error, since a much larger clone differs from it by one base. The rearrangement uses TRBV28 and TRBJ1-5; the D is unclear. In germline, CDR1 is MDHEN, CDR2 SYDVKM. The CDR3 is 14 residues long. The germline V and J ends were trimmed by 7 bases and 4 bases, with 14 bases remaining between them. The CDR3 here is CASTQTPGNQPQHF. The CDR3 coding sequence is TGTGCCAGCACCCAAACCCCGGGTAATCAGCCCCAGCATTTT.

The sample holds many counts of this clonotype. The V gene is TRBV28, the J gene TRBJ2-3, with 10 positions matching TRBD2. The CDR3 loop spans 15 amino acids. V lost 3 bases, J lost 4 bases, and 4 bases stayed unmatched. CDR1 and CDR2 (germline): MDHEN, SYDVKM. The CDR3 sequence is CASSLPSGSSDTQYF. The DNA for the CDR3 is TGTGCCAGCAGTTTGCCTAGCGGGAGCTCAGATACGCAGTATTTT.

This chain links TRBV5-1 with TRBJ2-7; D is uncertain. Trimming shortened V by 10 bases and J by 5 bases, and 13 bases separated the two germline ends. The CDR3 consists of 11 residues. Germline values: CDR1 SGHRS, CDR2 YFSETQ. The CDR3 DNA reads as TGCGCCCTAAGCCCGGTTGACGAGCAGTACTTC. It yields the protein CALSPVDEQYF.

The gene calls are TRBV3-2 and TRBJ2-6; the DNA was not compared with TRBD1, the D call given in the table. TRBV3-2 is flagged as a pseudogene. The CDR3 extends over 18 amino acids. Written as DNA, the CDR3 is TGTGCCAGCAGCCCTCCCCTTAGGGGACAGGCTGGGGCCAACGTCCTGACTTTC. It specifies CASSPPLRGQAGANVLTF.

This sequence joins TRBV20-1 and TRBJ2-7; D call uncertain. The CDR3 covers 14 residues. CDR1 and CDR2 from the germline V gene are DFQATT and SNEGSKA (reference sequence). Deletions cut 0 bases from V and 2 bases from J, with 11 bases between. CDR3 region: CSARESRPTYEQYF. CDR3 sequence (DNA): TGCAGTGCTAGAGAGAGCCGGCCAACCTACGAGCAGTACTTC.